This T cell receptor beta chain derives from a study of OX40 agonist ivuxolimab in advanced cancers. Overall study results and limits: Clonal expansion in partial responders at 0.1-3.0 mg/kg ranked among the lowest. Circulating CD4+ and CD8+ T cells showed clonal expansion by week 6 at 0.1 to 3.0 mg/kg.

On this clone: Antigen specificity is unknown.

Repertoires were generated with immunoSEQ multiplex PCR, while TCRdb's copy carries only in-frame clones and drops some. This sample yields around 80,000 clones, of which 85% to 90% are seen a single time; about 0.49% belongs to the top ten. It was autoimmune disease history or systemic immunosuppression that excluded patients. The timepoints at which blood was sampled were baseline, cycle 4 day 1, and cycle 7 day 1. The sequences come from CD4+ or CD8+ T cells sorted from blood, collected in a trial of the OX40 agonist ivuxolimab. The clonotype originates from an adult with an advanced solid tumor such as melanoma, head and neck, liver or kidney cancer.

The CDR3 nucleotides are TGTGCCAGCAGTGTCGGCGGGTGGACCGGGGAGCTGTTTTTT. It is translated as CASSVGGWTGELFF. The chain uses TRBV25-1 and TRBJ2-2; tentative D call: TRBD2 (5 bases). The CDR3 length is 14 residues. Germline CDR1 and CDR2: MGHDK and SYGVNS. V lost 4 bases, J lost 5 bases, and 11 bases lay in between.